One sample yielded the 16 T cell receptor beta chains listed below, sequenced in a study of blood T cell repertoires in COVID-19 (TCRdb year 2020). Libraries were made using the immunoSEQ multiplex PCR assay. TCRdb carries this immuneACCESS record with in-frame sequences only. Its versions omit some clonotypes, under half of them owing to an unresolved V gene in the studies checked, with the rest unexplained. In all, the sample holds about 150,000 clones, and around 81% of those were seen once. The ten most abundant clones make up roughly 8.3% of the sample. Material: peripheral blood. The receptors were sampled from a human donor with acute or convalescent COVID-19. The donor label of this sample is uncertain.

Remarks on this clone: The germline gene is not matched at one end of the junction; a read error may be the cause. This chain uses TRBV29-1 with TRBJ2-2; the D gene is possibly TRBD2 (7 bases). Germline V lookup: CDR1 SQVTM, CDR2 ANQGSEA. This CDR3 contains 15 residues. The CDR3 loop is CRVEEGGTNTGELFF. CDR3 DNA: TGCCGCGTTGAGGAGGGGGGGACAAACACCGGGGAGCTGTTTTTT.

V usage is TRBV6-6 and J usage is TRBJ2-3, with D possibly TRBD2 on 6 matching bases. Trimming cost V 0 bases and J 2 bases, with 9 bases left between them. CDR3 length: 15 amino acids. The V gene's germline CDR1 is MNHNY and CDR2 SVGAGI (reference sequence). The CDR3 loop reads CASSYSGLPTDTQYF. The CDR3 DNA reads as TGTGCCAGCAGTTACTCGGGACTTCCCACAGATACGCAGTATTTT.

CDR3 coding DNA: TGTGCCAGCAGCTTTAACAGGGGGTGGTCACCCCTCCACTTT. Translating it yields CASSFNRGWSPLHF. The chain uses TRBV5-8 and TRBJ1-6; 8 nucleotides line up with TRBD1. This CDR3 is 14 amino acids long. V lost 2 bases to trimming and J lost 10 bases; unmatched junction nucleotides: 5. The germline CDR1 and CDR2 sequences are SGHTS and YDEGEE.

The rearrangement uses TRBV18 and TRBJ2-3; TRBD1 agrees at 8 bases. Germline values: CDR1 KGHSH, CDR2 LQKENI. The V gene end was trimmed by 2 bases and the J gene end by 3 bases; junction bases not matched to a gene: 7. This CDR3 contains 16 residues. CDR3 sequence: CASSPMTGVGTDTQYF. Written as DNA, the CDR3 is TGTGCCAGCTCACCAATGACAGGGGTTGGAACAGATACGCAGTATTTT.

The V and J genes are TRBV3-1 (or the pseudogene TRBV3-2) and TRBJ1-1; D uncertain. Per germline, CDR1 LGHDT and CDR2 YNNKEL (reference sequence). This CDR3 is 16 amino acids long. Trimming removed 2 bases from V and 4 bases from J, with 17 bases in between. The CDR3 DNA follows: TGTGCCAGCAGCCAAACCGGGATACATCGGGGCACTGAAGCTTTCTTT. Its protein product is CASSQTGIHRGTEAFF.

This clone came up a few times. CDR3 nucleotides: TGTGCCAGCAGTGAGGTGCAGGGTCACACCGGGGAGCTGTTTTTT. This translates into CASSEVQGHTGELFF. J is TRBJ2-2 and V is TRBV2, with a tentative D call TRBD1 (5 bases). Germline lookup yields CDR1 SNHLY and CDR2 FYNNEI. V was trimmed by 3 bases and J by 3 bases, leaving 11 bases between them. CDR3 size: 15 residues. The whole variable domain, remainder taken from reference TRBV2 and TRBJ2-2, is EPEVTQTPSHQVTQMGQEVILRCVPISNHLYFYWYRQILGQKVEFLVSFYNNEISEKSEIFDDQFSVERPDGSNFTLKIRSTKLEDSAMYFCASSEVQGHTGELFFGEGSRLTVL.

CDR3: CASSSLAGGYNEQFF. DNA for the CDR3: TGTGCCAGCAGCTCTCTAGCGGGGGGGTATAATGAGCAGTTCTTC. The V call is TRBV7-2, the J call TRBJ2-1; 12 positions agree with TRBD2. The germline V gene has CDR1 SGHTA and CDR2 FQGNSA. V lost 4 bases and J lost 7; bases outside the gene matches: 5. The CDR3 has 15 residues.

The V gene is TRBV4-1, the J gene TRBJ2-1; 11 bases map to TRBD2. V was pared by 0 bases and J by 5 bases, with 6 bases of the junction left unmatched. Germline V gene lookup returns CDR1 MGHRA and CDR2 YSYEKL. The CDR3 extends over 17 amino acids. CDR3 DNA: TGCGCCAGCAGCCAAGATCCCCTAGCGGGGGGAAACAATGAGCAGTTCTTC. Translating gives CASSQDPLAGGNNEQFF.

V and J are TRBV27 and TRBJ2-2; TRBD1 agrees at 11 bases. The CDR3 runs to 15 residues. Germline V gene sequence: CDR1 MNHEY, CDR2 SMNVEV (reference sequence). Germline trimming cut 4 bases from V and 3 bases from J; bases unmatched to any gene: 1. The CDR3 here is CASSWDRGDTGELFF. CDR3 bases: TGTGCCAGCAGTTGGGACAGGGGGGACACCGGGGAGCTGTTTTTT.

This clone was picked up many times. The CDR3 spells CASSQGANDYNEQFF. CDR3 DNA sequence: TGTGCCAGCAGCCAAGGAGCGAATGACTACAATGAGCAGTTCTTC. The chain uses TRBV4-2 and TRBJ2-1; D unresolved. This CDR3 is built from 15 residues. CDR1 and CDR2 (germline): LGHNA, YNFKEQ. Trimming took off 1 base at V and 3 bases at J, with 10 bases between the two ends.

The rearrangement links TRBV11-2 to TRBJ2-7; D is perhaps TRBD1 (6 bases). Per germline, CDR1 SGHAT and CDR2 FQNNGV. The CDR3 runs to 14 residues. Deletions cut 0 bases from V and 2 bases from J, with 8 bases between. CDR3 amino acids: CASSLEKGAYEQYV. The CDR3 DNA sequence: TGTGCCAGCAGCTTAGAAAAGGGGGCCTACGAGCAGTACGTC.

The chain uses TRBV6-5 and TRBJ2-3; 8 nucleotides agree with TRBD2. CDR3 size: 13 residues. Germline CDR1 and CDR2: MNHEY and SVGAGI. V was pared by 7 bases and J by 4 bases, with 4 bases of the junction left unmatched. This CDR3 is CASTPGLADTQYF. The CDR3 region has the DNA TGTGCCAGCACCCCGGGACTAGCAGATACGCAGTATTTT.

V and J are TRBV18 and TRBJ2-2, with TRBD1 as a possible D gene (6 bases). The CDR3 totals 16 residues. Germline V gene lookup returns CDR1 KGHSH and CDR2 LQKENI. The V end lost 0 bases, the J end lost 5 bases, and 13 bases lay between the germline ends. CDR3 region: CASSPPGRGRTGELFF. The CDR3 DNA reads as TGTGCCAGCTCACCACCTGGAAGGGGGAGAACCGGGGAGCTGTTTTTT.

The chain has TRBV25-1 and TRBJ1-1; D remains ambiguous. CDR1 is MGHDK, CDR2 SYGVNS, per germline. V dropped 1 base and J dropped 1 base, with 7 bases sitting between them. This CDR3 contains 14 residues. CDR3 protein: CASSELAENTEAFF. In DNA form, the CDR3 reads TGTGCCAGCAGTGAATTGGCAGAGAACACTGAAGCTTTCTTT. The entire variable domain, with the rest obtained from reference TRBV25-1 and TRBJ1-1, is as follows: EADIYQTPRYLVIGTGKKITLECSQTMGHDKMYWYQQDPGMELHLIHYSYGVNSTEKGDLSSESTVSRIRTEHFPLTLESARPSHTSQYLCASSELAENTEAFFGQGTRLTVV.

The chain couples TRBV30 to TRBJ1-2, with D unresolved. From germline, CDR1 is GTSNPN and CDR2 SVGIG (reference sequence). The CDR3 is 13 residues long. V was shortened by 0 bases and J by 5 bases, with 10 bases between the two germline ends. The chain's CDR3 is CAWSVLQGYGYTF. Written as DNA, the CDR3 is TGTGCCTGGAGTGTACTACAAGGATATGGCTACACCTTC.

The gene calls are TRBV2 and TRBJ1-2; possibly TRBD1 for D (5 bases). Trimming cost V 8 bases and J 2 bases, with 9 bases left between them. In germline, CDR1 is SNHLY, CDR2 FYNNEI. The CDR3 is made up of 12 amino acids. The CDR3 DNA follows: TGTGCCAGCGGGGCGGAAAACTATGGCTACACCTTC. Translation gives CASGAENYGYTF.